This TCR beta chain is from a study of blood T cell repertoires in COVID-19. Study as a whole: Specimens from acute and convalescent COVID-19 originated in the United States, Italy and Spain. PBMCs, B-cell-depleted T cells, or T cells were the source of the cDNA or gDNA that made up the material.

Germline V gene sequence: CDR1 SGHRS, CDR2 YFSETQ. V dropped 1 base and J dropped 3 bases, with 11 bases sitting between them. The CDR3 consists of 15 residues. In the authors' workflow: Counts of nucleated cells, estimated from reference gene primer amplification, were obtained. Only in-frame clones appear in the TCRdb table, and some are missing; sequencing was by immunoSEQ multiplex PCR. The V and J calls and clone size come from that table; D and trimming were worked out from the DNA. The data show about 190,000 clones, around 80% seen once. Sequencing used peripheral blood. The V and J genes are TRBV5-1 and TRBJ1-5; possibly TRBD1 for D (5 bases). The clonotype comes from a woman aged 80 or over with active or convalescent COVID-19. CDR3: CASSLTGFNNQPQHF. The CDR3, as DNA: TGCGCCAGCAGCTTGACAGGTTTCAACAATCAGCCCCAGCATTTT.